This TCR beta chain was documented in a study of blood T cells in healthy people across ages. The CDR3 totals 15 residues. V shed 1 base and J shed 0 bases, with 6 bases lying between them. From germline, CDR1 is MNHEY and CDR2 SMNVEV (reference sequence). Sample-barcoded 5' priming and a J-beta primer mix drove a second PCR of about 7 to 12 cycles. Each CDR3 protein is one row after TCRdb ran MiXCR on the 5' RACE reads. Of approximately 850,000 distinct CDR3 sequences listed, around 42% are singletons. This clonotype was observed a few times. The V call is TRBV27, the J call TRBJ2-2; D not resolved. The receptor's source is a man between 60 and 75 years old in good health. The sample taken for sequencing was blood. The CDR3 DNA follows: TGTGCCAGCAGTTTATACGCGTCGAACACCGGGGAGCTGTTTTTT. Translated, it gives CASSLYASNTGELFF.